The 8 T cell receptor beta chains listed next were all sequenced from one sample in a study of T cells in Graves' hyperthyroidism and ophthalmopathy. The source material, RNA transcripts, was used to amplify TCR beta CDR3 regions. HTBI primers were used for first-round RT-PCR of the TCR CDR3. TCRdb re-called the multiplex PCR reads with MiXCR, one entry per CDR3 protein. Of approximately 870,000 distinct CDR3 sequences listed, approximately 40% are singletons. The sequenced sample was blood. These receptors came from a man aged 18 to 35 with Graves' hyperthyroidism.

The chain combines TRBV15 with TRBJ1-5; D is uncertain. Per germline, CDR1 LNHNV and CDR2 YYDKDF (reference sequence). The CDR3 runs to 13 residues. The V gene lost 4 bases and the J gene lost 7 bases, with 11 bases spanning the gap. The CDR3 DNA reads as TGTGCCACCAGCACCCCCCGGGGACAGCCCCAGCATTTT. This sequence encodes CATSTPRGQPQHF.

The table lists this clonotype with a few counts. The chain carries TRBV7-2 and TRBJ1-3, with a weak D call TRBD1 (6 bases). The ends were cut back, 5 bases at V and 2 bases at J, with 19 bases in the middle. Germline values: CDR1 SGHTA, CDR2 FQGNSA. The length of the CDR3 is 17 residues. CDR3 nucleotides: TGTGCCAGCAGCGTCCGTCTACAGGGCTTCCCTGGAAACACCATATATTTT. This encodes CASSVRLQGFPGNTIYF.

This clonotype was counted ten times or more. This rearrangement joins TRBV7-9 to TRBJ2-7; D gene uncertain. The CDR3 is made up of 14 amino acids. Germline V lookup: CDR1 SEHNR, CDR2 FQNEAQ (reference sequence). With 2 bases removed from V and 2 bases from J, the gap between germline ends came to 10 bases. In nucleotides, the CDR3 is TGTGCCAGCAGCTTAAGGGCTGGGGCCTACGAGCAGTACTTC. Translating it yields CASSLRAGAYEQYF.

This clonotype was seen more than once but under ten times. The V call is TRBV13, the J call TRBJ1-1, with a weak D call TRBD1 (5 bases). This CDR3 region has 14 residues. The V gene's germline CDR1 is PRHDT and CDR2 FYEKMQ (reference sequence). With 3 bases removed from V and 3 bases from J, the gap between germline ends came to 11 bases. CDR3 amino acids: CASSLPRRDTEAFF. CDR3 nucleotide sequence: TGTGCCAGCAGCTTGCCCCGCAGGGACACTGAAGCTTTCTTT.

A remark on this clonotype: Possible read error: a much larger clone is one base away. The gene calls are TRBV7-2 and TRBJ2-7; 8 nucleotides match TRBD2. From germline, CDR1 is SGHTA and CDR2 FQGNSA. The CDR3 sequence is 14 residues long. Trimming cost V 7 bases and J 0 bases; bases outside gene matches: 5. In DNA form, the CDR3 reads TGTGCCAGCAACTCCGGGACTAGCTCCTACGAGCAGTACTTC. Protein: CASNSGTSSYEQYF.

In this sample, this clonotype turned up a few times. The CDR3 loop is CASSSPEDRGTEAFF. The CDR3 nucleotides read TGTGCCAGCAGCTCTCCGGAAGACAGGGGCACTGAAGCTTTCTTT. This rearrangement joins TRBV9 to TRBJ1-1, with 8 bases identical to TRBD1. The CDR3 has 15 amino acids. V lost 4 bases, J lost 4 bases, and 9 bases stayed unmatched. The V gene's germline CDR1 is SGDLS and CDR2 YYNGEE.

V is TRBV5-6 and J is TRBJ1-6; 7 nucleotides line up with TRBD1. This CDR3 has 15 amino acids. Germline-derived CDR1 and CDR2 are SGHDT and YYEEEE. J lost 9 bases, V lost 2 bases, and 8 bases had no gene match. The CDR3 reads CASSFRVQGRSPLHF. In DNA, the CDR3 is TGTGCCAGCAGCTTCCGAGTACAGGGGCGTTCACCCCTCCACTTT.

This chain connects TRBV20-1 to TRBJ1-5, with 9 positions matching TRBD1. The CDR3 covers 18 residues. J gave up 0 bases and V 0 bases, and 9 bases lay outside the gene matches. Germline V lookup: CDR1 DFQATT, CDR2 SNEGSKA (reference sequence). The CDR3, as DNA: TGCAGTGCTAGAGATTCTTCACAGGGGGCGCCTAGCAATCAGCCCCAGCATTTT. Translated, it gives CSARDSSQGAPSNQPQHF.